Presented here are 27 T cell receptor beta chains from one specimen sequenced in a study of T cells in Graves' hyperthyroidism and ophthalmopathy. RNA transcripts served as the template for amplifying TCR beta CDR3 regions. During a first-round RT-PCR of the TCR CDR3, the HTBI primer set was used. TCRdb recomputed calls from the multiplex PCR reads with MiXCR, one row per CDR3 protein. The sample has more than 500,000 distinct CDR3 sequences; around 50% are singletons. The sequencing sample was made of peripheral blood or thyroid tissue (not recorded which). Source of these receptors: an adult woman with Graves' disease, either hyperthyroidism or ophthalmopathy (not recorded which).

The gene calls are TRBV19 and TRBJ1-4, with unresolved D. Germline V gives CDR1 LNHDA, CDR2 SQIVND (reference sequence). The CDR3 length is 17 residues. Trimming removed 6 bases at V and 3 bases at J, with 20 bases between. The chain's CDR3 is CASREEITSRSNEKLFF. DNA of the CDR3: TGTGCCAGTAGAGAGGAAATCACATCGCGATCTAATGAAAAACTGTTTTTT.

The chain has TRBV20-1 and TRBJ2-5; D is perhaps TRBD1 (5 bases). Germline-derived CDR1 and CDR2 are DFQATT and SNEGSKA (reference sequence). V shed 0 bases and J shed 5 bases, with 22 bases lying between them. The CDR3 sequence is 17 residues long. The chain's CDR3 is CSARDYDGRETLETQYF. The CDR3 DNA sequence: TGCAGTGCTAGAGATTACGACGGCAGGGAAACGTTGGAGACCCAGTACTTC.

The V and J genes are TRBV6-1 and TRBJ1-3, with 8 bases that match TRBD1. Germline V gives CDR1 MNHNS, CDR2 SASEGT. With V trimmed by 3 bases and J by 1 base, 2 bases remained unmatched. This CDR3 is built from 15 residues. The CDR3 DNA is TGTGCCAGCAGTGAGCAGGGGGCTTCTGGAAACACCATATATTTT. The encoded protein is CASSEQGASGNTIYF.

This rearrangement joins TRBV18 to TRBJ2-6; no clear D gene. Germline V CDR1 and CDR2: KGHSH, LQKENI. CDR3 length: 15 amino acids. Trimming removed 2 bases at V and 2 bases at J, with 7 bases between. The CDR3 here is CASSPSTAGANVLTF. The CDR3 DNA reads TGTGCCAGCTCACCATCAACTGCTGGGGCCAACGTCCTGACTTTC.

The V gene is TRBV29-1, the J gene TRBJ2-3, with D tentatively TRBD2 (6 bases). The DNA end favors TRBJ2-7, so the J call may be wrong. CDR3 size: 14 residues. Germline assignment: CDR1 SQVTM and CDR2 ANQGSEA. The CDR3 reads CSSREPHSADTQYF. CDR3 bases: TGCAGCTCCCGGGAGCCTCATAGCGCAGATACGCAGTACTTC.

The chain carries TRBV19 and TRBJ2-2; the D is unclear. Germline V gene sequence: CDR1 LNHDA, CDR2 SQIVND (reference sequence). The CDR3 is 11 residues long. V dropped 7 bases and J dropped 8 bases, with 8 bases sitting between them. DNA of the CDR3: TGTGCCAGTATGTGGTCAGGGGAGCTGTTTTTT. Its protein product is CASMWSGELFF.

The rearrangement links TRBV12-3 or TRBV12-4 to TRBJ2-2; the D gene is possibly TRBD2 (6 bases). V was shortened by 6 bases and J by 6 bases, with 14 bases between the two germline ends. The CDR3 sequence is 14 residues long. The CDR3 region has the DNA TGTGCCAGCAGCCACGGGGCGGGATCCGGGGAGCTGTTTTTT. Translated, it gives CASSHGAGSGELFF.

At least ten counts were recorded for this clonotype. The chain combines TRBV28 with TRBJ2-5; D unresolved. V lost 3 bases to trimming and J lost 9 bases, with 17 bases between them. Germline V CDR1 and CDR2: MDHEN, SYDVKM. CDR3 size: 14 residues. DNA for the CDR3: TGTGCCAGCAGTTTGCCTCCCACCTTAGGACCCCAGTACTTC. Translating it yields CASSLPPTLGPQYF.

The sample holds one count of this clonotype. V and J are TRBV7-8 and TRBJ1-2; D gene uncertain. Deletions cut 5 bases from V and 4 bases from J, with 14 bases between. Per the germline V gene, CDR1 is SGHVS and CDR2 is FQNEAQ. The CDR3 is 14 amino acids. This CDR3 is CASSPWTASYGYTF. CDR3 in DNA: TGTGCCAGCAGCCCGTGGACTGCATCCTATGGCTACACCTTC.

There are a few counts of this clonotype. The chain combines TRBV29-1 with TRBJ2-7; either TRBD1 or TRBD2 may fit D (6 bases each). The V end was cut by 7 bases, the J end by 3 bases, with 13 bases between. The CDR3 consists of 12 residues. Germline CDR1 is SQVTM and CDR2 is ANQGSEA. CDR3 amino acids: CSGGGNGYEQYF. As DNA, the CDR3 is TGCAGCGGAGGGGGGAATGGCTACGAGCAGTACTTC.

The sample holds a few counts of this clonotype. One base away lies a much larger clone, so this may be a sequencing read error. The J gene is TRBJ1-2, the V gene TRBV4-2, with a weak D call TRBD1 (6 bases). Trimming left V 0 bases short and J 6 bases short, with 8 bases between. CDR1 LGHNA and CDR2 YNFKEQ come from the germline V gene. The CDR3 consists of 13 residues. The CDR3 loop reads CASSQDGGDGYTF. CDR3 DNA: TGTGCCAGCAGCCAAGATGGGGGCGATGGCTACACCTTC.

In regard to this clonotype: Sequence at one end of the junction differs from germline and may be a read error. The V gene is TRBV7-9, the J gene TRBJ2-7; no firm D call. Germline CDR1 is SEHNR and CDR2 is FQNEAQ (reference sequence). The CDR3 covers 12 residues. The chain's CDR3 is CASSPRPYEQHF. CDR3 nucleotide sequence: TGTGCCAGCAGCCCTAGGCCCTACGAGCAGCACTTC.

The V call is TRBV7-9, the J call TRBJ1-1; 8 bases map to TRBD1. The CDR3 loop spans 16 amino acids. The V segment lost 5 bases and the J segment 1 base; nucleotides outside the gene matches: 9. Germline V gene sequence: CDR1 SEHNR, CDR2 FQNEAQ (reference sequence). CDR3 nucleotide sequence: TGTGCCAGCAGCCACCGGGACAGGAACCCGAACACTGAAGCTTTCTTT. It translates to CASSHRDRNPNTEAFF.

This clonotype showed up many times. This chain links TRBV7-2 with TRBJ1-1, with 7 nucleotides matching TRBD1. The CDR3 spans 14 residues. V was clipped by 4 bases and J by 1 base; unmatched bases: 3. Germline V gene lookup returns CDR1 SGHTA and CDR2 FQGNSA. The CDR3 DNA reads TGTGCCAGCAGCTCCCGGACAGGGAACACTGAAGCTTTCTTT. Encoded protein: CASSSRTGNTEAFF.

This clonotype was seen a few times. V usage is TRBV6-2 or TRBV6-3 and J usage is TRBJ1-1; 8 bases are a match to TRBD1. V was pared by 6 bases and J by 12 bases, with 9 bases of the junction left unmatched. Germline CDR1 and CDR2: MNHEY and SVGEGT. This CDR3 is 12 amino acids long. The CDR3 bases are TGTGCCAGCAGAACAGGGGGAAGGGTTACTTTCTTT. Protein: CASRTGGRVTFF.

A remark on this clonotype: The CDR3 end shows no conserved phenylalanine or tryptophan, and so a read error is likely. It is unclear where the CDR3 begins or ends on the DNA, so no DNA is shown, and the CDR3 is as TCRdb lists it. The V and J genes are TRBV24-1 and TRBJ2-6; the table names TRBD1, a call not compared with the DNA. The CDR3 numbers 11 amino acids, ends counted. Looked up from germline, CDR1 is KGHDR and CDR2 is SFDVKD. The CDR3 loop is CATSSPSGVSA.

This clonotype was counted many times. V usage is TRBV15 and J usage is TRBJ1-1; D is undetermined. Germline V CDR1 and CDR2: LNHNV, YYDKDF (reference sequence). The CDR3 is 14 amino acids. V dropped 0 bases and J dropped 6 bases, with 11 bases sitting between them. The CDR3 coding sequence is TGTGCCACCAGCAGAGAAACGGTTGCGGCTGAAGCTTTCTTT. Residues: CATSRETVAAEAFF. Full variable domain (outside the CDR3, taken from reference TRBV15 and TRBJ1-1): DAMVIQNPRYQVTQFGKPVTLSCSQTLNHNVMYWYQQKSSQAPKLLFHYYDKDFNNEADTPDNFQSRRPNTSFCFLDIRSPGLGDTAMYLCATSRETVAAEAFFGQGTRLTVV.

This clonotype was detected ten times or more. At one end, the junction sequence differs from germline, possibly due to a read error. The V and J genes are TRBV12-3 or TRBV12-4 and TRBJ1-1, with D tentatively TRBD1 (5 bases). This CDR3 is 13 amino acids long. CDR3 in DNA: TGTGTCAGCAGCGGGGCAATGGCCACTGAAGCTTTCTTT. It is translated as CVSSGAMATEAFF.

The V call is TRBV30, the J call TRBJ2-2; D remains ambiguous. Germline assignment: CDR1 GTSNPN and CDR2 SVGIG (reference sequence). The CDR3 contains 12 residues. V dropped 2 bases and J dropped 8 bases, with 9 bases sitting between them. The CDR3 sequence: CAWSPLEGELFF. CDR3 in DNA: TGTGCCTGGAGTCCGCTAGAGGGGGAGCTGTTTTTT.

The chain is built from TRBV7-9 and TRBJ2-5, with D perhaps TRBD1 or TRBD2 (5 bases each). V was shortened by 6 bases and J by 9 bases, with 17 bases between the two germline ends. The CDR3 consists of 13 residues. The germline V gene encodes CDR1 SEHNR and CDR2 FQNEAQ (reference sequence). The CDR3 loop is CASSEGPFQPQYF. The CDR3 DNA follows: TGTGCCAGCAGTGAGGGGCCCTTTCAGCCCCAGTACTTC.

The V and J genes are TRBV20-1 and TRBJ1-2; no clear D gene. CDR1 DFQATT and CDR2 SNEGSKA come from the germline V gene (reference sequence). V was cut by 5 bases and J by 2 bases, with 12 bases left in between. This CDR3 spans 13 amino acids. The CDR3 loop is CSAARGTNYGYTF. In DNA form, the CDR3 reads TGCAGTGCTGCACGCGGCACCAACTATGGCTACACCTTC.

The chain uses TRBV29-1 and TRBJ2-2, with TRBD2 matching over 11 bases. Trimming took 0 bases from V and 9 from J; bases not matched to a gene: 9. The CDR3 runs 16 residues. From germline, CDR1 is SQVTM and CDR2 ANQGSEA. The CDR3 protein is CSVEEPRASGRRELFF. DNA of the CDR3: TGCAGCGTTGAAGAACCGAGGGCTAGCGGGAGGAGGGAGCTGTTTTTT.

In this sample, this clonotype turned up many times. The V and J genes are TRBV20-1 and TRBJ2-5; maybe TRBD1 (7 bases). Germline CDR1 reads DFQATT; CDR2 reads SNEGSKA (reference sequence). The CDR3 runs 15 residues. Trimming took off 0 bases at V and 5 bases at J, with 16 bases between the two ends. The DNA for the CDR3 is TGCAGTGCTAGAGATGACGGCAGGGGGAGGGAGACCCAGTACTTC. Translation: CSARDDGRGRETQYF.

In this sample, this clonotype turned up a few times. The genes are TRBV28 and TRBJ2-7; D assignment may be TRBD1 or TRBD2 (5 bases each). Deletions cut 3 bases from V and 6 bases from J, with 18 bases between. This CDR3 contains 15 residues. Per the germline V gene, CDR1 is MDHEN and CDR2 is SYDVKM. The CDR3 nucleotides are TGTGCCAGCAGTTTTATCGGGACCCAGGACGTCGAGCAGTACTTC. It is translated as CASSFIGTQDVEQYF.

This clonotype was picked up many times. The chain recombines TRBV4-3 with TRBJ1-4; 7 bases are shared with TRBD1. Trimming cost V 3 bases and J 8 bases; bases outside gene matches: 6. The CDR3 contains 14 residues. Germline-derived CDR1 and CDR2 are LGHNA and YSLEER. The CDR3 region has the DNA TGCGCCAGCAGCCATGGTCCGGGACAGGAAAAACTGTTTTTT. Translation: CASSHGPGQEKLFF.

There are many counts of this clonotype. The chain combines TRBV20-1 with TRBJ1-1, with no clear D. V lost 3 bases and J 1 base, leaving 12 bases between the germline ends. Germline assignment: CDR1 DFQATT and CDR2 SNEGSKA (reference sequence). CDR3 length: 14 amino acids. The CDR3: CSASLDIGNTEAFF. The CDR3 nucleotides read TGCAGTGCTAGCCTCGACATTGGGAACACTGAAGCTTTCTTT.

A single count supports this clonotype. The V and J genes are TRBV7-6 and TRBJ2-5, with D hard to call. CDR1 and CDR2 from the germline V gene are SGHVS and FNYEAQ. Trimming took off 2 bases at V and 2 bases at J, with 9 bases between the two ends. The CDR3 covers 14 residues. DNA for the CDR3: TGTGCCAGCAGCTTACGGACCTCACAAGAGACCCAGTACTTC. This sequence encodes CASSLRTSQETQYF.